This is a list of T cell receptor beta chains from one sample in a study of blood T cells in healthy people across ages. One entry per CDR3 protein results from TCRdb running MiXCR on the 5' RACE reads. This repertoire shows about 280,000 distinct CDR3 sequences, less than 30% found once; its top ten account for 29%. Sequenced: blood. The receptors were gathered from a woman in her seventies in good health. Both conserved end residues are part of each CDR3. The order of the fields is J gene, V gene, D gene, CDR3 protein. D genes are given only for firm matches.

J gene: TRBJ2-5; V gene: TRBV19; D gene: TRBD2; CDR3 protein: CASSPSGNLGTQYF
J gene: TRBJ2-3; V gene: TRBV28; D gene: .; CDR3 protein: CASSLSRVMDTQYF
J gene: TRBJ2-1; V gene: TRBV20-1; D gene: TRBD2; CDR3 protein: CSAQPGTSGRAAYNEQFF
J gene: TRBJ1-4; V gene: TRBV18; D gene: .; CDR3 protein: CASSPGLSNEKLFF
J gene: TRBJ1-3; V gene: TRBV20-1; D gene: .; CDR3 protein: CSANGRSGNTIYF
J gene: TRBJ2-1; V gene: TRBV10-3; D gene: .; CDR3 protein: CAISNQEDNEQFF
J gene: TRBJ2-7; V gene: TRBV29-1; D gene: .; CDR3 protein: CSVEAGSSYEQYF
J gene: TRBJ1-2; V gene: TRBV9; D gene: TRBD1; CDR3 protein: CASSVGQGLYGYTF
J gene: TRBJ2-5; V gene: TRBV29-1; D gene: .; CDR3 protein: CSVELPDRPIGTQYF
J gene: TRBJ2-1; V gene: TRBV7-2; D gene: TRBD2; CDR3 protein: CASSISPGLAGHEQFF